This TCR beta chain appears in the sequencing data of a study of T cell responses to AZD1222 COVID-19 vaccine. The wider study: The analysis combined second doses at about 4 or about 12 weeks.

In this sample, this clone turned up a few times. What it binds is unknown. Germline loops: CDR1 MNHEY, CDR2 SMNVEV (reference sequence). The length of the CDR3 is 15 residues. The V gene lost 8 bases and the J gene lost 2 bases, with 16 bases spanning the gap. Findings and limits, study-wide: Only a handful of individuals given AZD1222 were seropositive at baseline. It was only after the peak T cell response that any repertoires were sampled.

Some clones are missing from TCRdb's copy, which holds only in-frame ones; the method was immunoSEQ multiplex PCR. This table holds tens of thousands of clones, over 85% found once. V gene TRBV27 combines with J gene TRBJ2-1; possible D gene TRBD1, 5 bases. The sequence derives from an adult in good health. Specimen: peripheral blood, collected on day 0 of AZD1222 vaccination. This chain's CDR3 is CASGVPGFPYNEQFF. For the CDR3, the DNA is TGTGCCAGCGGGGTACCAGGGTTTCCCTACAATGAGCAGTTCTTC.